This T cell receptor (beta chain) appears in the sequencing data of a study of T cells in Graves' hyperthyroidism and ophthalmopathy. The overall study: Peripheral blood specimens were obtained at initial diagnosis, prior to any treatment.

The TCR beta CDR3 regions underwent amplification using RNA transcripts as the source. HTBI primers were employed in a first-round RT-PCR of the TCR CDR3. From the multiplex PCR reads, TCRdb called clonotypes with MiXCR, one entry per CDR3 protein. The sample holds around 600,000 distinct CDR3 sequences; more than 12% are singletons and the top ten take around 12%. Fresh peripheral blood, around 10 ml of it, supplied the PBMCs. The germline V gene has CDR1 MNHEY and CDR2 SMNVEV (reference sequence). Trimming cost V 2 bases and J 5 bases; bases outside gene matches: 8. The CDR3 consists of 15 residues.

The sequence was collected from a woman between 45 and 65 years old with Graves' ophthalmopathy. This chain joins TRBV27 and TRBJ2-7, with TRBD2 identical over 8 bases. The sequenced sample was blood. CDR3 bases: TGTGCCAGCAGTTTACGGGCGGGAGGAGGGGACGAGCAGTACTTC. It is translated as CASSLRAGGGDEQYF.